This passage covers 27 T cell receptor beta chains from one sample sequenced in a study of blood T cell repertoires in COVID-19. The data were produced by immunoSEQ multiplex PCR, yet TCRdb's version contains in-frame clones alone and is incomplete. The profile covers 400,000 to 550,000 clones, with nearly 90% appearing a single time and approximately 2% taken by the ten largest. Sequenced sample: PBMCs or T cells enriched from blood (not recorded which). The receptor set was obtained from a woman between 18 and 29 years old with acute COVID-19.

The V call is TRBV3-1 (or the pseudogene TRBV3-2), the J call TRBJ2-1; perhaps TRBD1 as D (7 bases). The CDR3 sequence is 17 residues long. CDR1 LGHDT and CDR2 YNNKEL come from the germline V gene (reference sequence). Trimming stripped 4 bases from V and 6 bases from J, with 22 bases between. CDR3 bases: TGTGCCAGCAGCCCTCATAGGGGGCTGGAGCGGGCCAATGAGCAGTTCTTC. Amino acid sequence: CASSPHRGLERANEQFF.

This chain uses TRBV5-8 with TRBJ2-7; 8 nucleotides align to TRBD1. The CDR3 runs to 15 residues. V shed 0 bases, J shed 0 bases, and the junction held 2 bases outside the gene matches. Germline V CDR1 and CDR2: SGHTS, YDEGEE. CDR3 sequence: CASSLGQGISYEQYF. CDR3 nucleotide sequence: TGTGCCAGCAGCTTGGGACAGGGGATCTCCTACGAGCAGTACTTC.

The chain has TRBV18 and TRBJ2-7, with 9 bases aligning to TRBD1. Germline V gene data show CDR1 as KGHSH and CDR2 as LQKENI. This CDR3 has 14 residues. The V and J ends lost 3 bases and 4 bases, in that order; junction bases with no gene match: 4. CDR3 sequence reads: CASSPGQGIYEQYF. As DNA, the CDR3 is TGTGCCAGCTCACCGGGACAGGGAATTTACGAGCAGTACTTC.

The CDR3 region is CASSPGLEVHNEQFF. CDR3 coding DNA: TGTGCCAGCTCACCGGGACTAGAAGTTCACAATGAGCAGTTCTTC. The chain links TRBV18 to TRBJ2-1, with 8 bases matching TRBD2. V trimming: 3 bases; J trimming: 5 bases; junction bases outside the gene matches: 6. The CDR3 loop spans 15 amino acids. The germline CDR1 and CDR2 sequences are KGHSH and LQKENI.

V and J are TRBV7-8 and TRBJ1-2; 7 bases are shared with TRBD1. After removal of 2 bases from V and 8 bases from J, the junction contained 8 bases not matched to a gene. CDR1 and CDR2 (germline): SGHVS, FQNEAQ. The CDR3 runs to 14 residues. CDR3 nucleotides: TGTGCCAGCAGCTTATGGGGTACAGGGGACGGCTACACCTTC. Encoded protein: CASSLWGTGDGYTF.

The chain employs TRBV7-2 and TRBJ2-5; TRBD2 matches at 8 bases. This CDR3 spans 16 amino acids. Germline lookup yields CDR1 SGHTA and CDR2 FQGNSA. J lost 1 base, V lost 1 base, and 5 bases had no gene match. CDR3 nucleotide sequence: TGTGCCAGCAGCTTAGTGCCGGGAGGGCTCCAAGAGACCCAGTACTTC. This sequence encodes CASSLVPGGLQETQYF. Full variable domain (remainder filled in from reference TRBV7-2 and TRBJ2-5): GAGVSQSPSNKVTEKGKDVELRCDPISGHTALYWYRQSLGQGLEFLIYFQGNSAPDKSGLPSDRFSAERTGGSVSTLTIQRTQQEDSAVYLCASSLVPGGLQETQYFGPGTRLLVL.

V gene TRBV3-1 (or the pseudogene TRBV3-2) combines with J gene TRBJ1-4; a weak D match, TRBD1 (5 bases). In germline, CDR1 is LGHDT, CDR2 YNNKEL (reference sequence). Deletions cut 2 bases from V and 7 bases from J, with 17 bases between. There are 16 residues in the CDR3. CDR3 nucleotide sequence: TGTGCCAGCAGCCAATGGGGCAGGTCGGTCGGTGAAAAACTGTTTTTT. Amino acids: CASSQWGRSVGEKLFF.

This chain joins TRBV6-4 and TRBJ1-6, with D tentatively TRBD1 (6 bases). Trimming removed 3 bases at V and 3 bases at J, with 6 bases between. The V gene's germline CDR1 is MRHNA and CDR2 SNTAGT. The CDR3 loop spans 14 amino acids. The CDR3 loop is CASSEGGYNSPLHF. The CDR3 region has the DNA TGTGCCAGCAGTGAAGGGGGCTATAATTCACCCCTCCACTTT.

The V gene is TRBV7-9, the J gene TRBJ1-3; D perhaps matches TRBD1 (5 bases). The CDR3 spans 17 residues. CDR1 and CDR2 (germline): SEHNR, FQNEAQ (reference sequence). V was trimmed by 5 bases and J by 1 base, leaving 18 bases between them. The CDR3, as DNA: TGTGCCAGCAGCCTACAAACATTGACAGTTTCTGGAAACACCATATATTTT. Protein sequence: CASSLQTLTVSGNTIYF.

The rearrangement uses TRBV3-1 (or the pseudogene TRBV3-2) and TRBJ2-5, with D perhaps matching TRBD2 (6 bases). Deletions cut 3 bases from V and 5 bases from J, with 16 bases between. This CDR3 spans 15 amino acids. Germline CDR1 LGHDT, CDR2 YNNKEL (reference sequence). The chain's CDR3 is CASSQDYRGGETQYF. DNA of the CDR3: TGTGCCAGCAGCCAGGACTACCGTGGGGGGGAGACCCAGTACTTC.

V usage is TRBV15 and J usage is TRBJ2-1, with TRBD2 matching 10 bases. Germline CDR1 LNHNV, CDR2 YYDKDF (reference sequence). V dropped 2 bases and J dropped 0; count of bases not matched to a gene: 16. This CDR3 is 21 amino acids long. This CDR3 is CATSRTPGVAGGESSYNEQFF. The CDR3 region has the DNA TGTGCCACCAGCAGAACGCCCGGGGTAGCGGGGGGCGAAAGCTCCTACAATGAGCAGTTCTTC. Using reference TRBV15 and TRBJ2-1 for the parts outside the CDR3, the full variable domain is DAMVIQNPRYQVTQFGKPVTLSCSQTLNHNVMYWYQQKSSQAPKLLFHYYDKDFNNEADTPDNFQSRRPNTSFCFLDIRSPGLGDTAMYLCATSRTPGVAGGESSYNEQFFGPGTRLTVL.

The chain joins TRBV18 to TRBJ1-1, with TRBD1 matching 8 bases. The V gene's germline CDR1 is KGHSH and CDR2 LQKENI. The CDR3 extends over 14 amino acids. V shed 2 bases, J shed 5 bases, and the junction held 4 bases outside the gene matches. The CDR3 loop reads CASSPAQGGTEAFF. As DNA, the CDR3 is TGTGCCAGCTCACCAGCACAGGGGGGTACTGAAGCTTTCTTT. The full variable domain, in which reference TRBV18 and TRBJ1-1 provide the parts outside the CDR3, is NAGVMQNPRHLVRRRGQEARLRCSPMKGHSHVYWYRQLPEEGLKFMVYLQKENIIDESGMPKERFSAEFPKEGPSILRIQQVVRGDSAAYFCASSPAQGGTEAFFGQGTRLTVV.

The chain joins TRBV19 to TRBJ2-7, with D perhaps TRBD1 (6 bases). The CDR3 contains 13 residues. Trimming pared 5 bases from V and 3 bases from J, leaving 11 bases between. Germline loops: CDR1 LNHDA, CDR2 SQIVND (reference sequence). DNA of the CDR3: TGTGCCAGTAGTGTCGGGACAAGCTACGAGCAGTACTTC. Protein product: CASSVGTSYEQYF.

This chain links TRBV29-1 with TRBJ2-3; 16 positions agree with TRBD2. Germline assignment: CDR1 SQVTM and CDR2 ANQGSEA. The CDR3 runs 18 residues. Germline trimming cut 6 bases from V and 0 bases from J; bases unmatched to any gene: 9. The CDR3 DNA is TGCAGCGTCTCCGGGACTAGCGGGAGGGGGACTAGCACAGATACGCAGTATTTT. This sequence encodes CSVSGTSGRGTSTDTQYF.

This chain uses TRBV18 with TRBJ1-5; possible D gene TRBD1, 6 bases. Trimming removed 3 bases from V and 0 bases from J, with 15 bases in between. The CDR3 has 17 residues. Germline CDR1 KGHSH, CDR2 LQKENI. The chain's CDR3 is CASSPRVGGASNQPQHF. As DNA, the CDR3 is TGTGCCAGCTCACCGAGAGTGGGGGGGGCTAGCAATCAGCCCCAGCATTTT.

The chain couples TRBV11-2 to TRBJ1-1; D is uncertain. With 8 bases removed from V and 2 bases from J, the gap between germline ends came to 12 bases. Germline V gene sequence: CDR1 SGHAT, CDR2 FQNNGV. The CDR3 has 13 amino acids. CDR3 nucleotide sequence: TGTGCCAGCGGAGGATCGGGAAACACTGAAGCTTTCTTT. It codes for CASGGSGNTEAFF.

This clone came up a few times. The chain is built from TRBV5-1 and TRBJ1-6; maybe TRBD1 (5 bases). CDR3 length: 14 residues. Germline loops: CDR1 SGHRS, CDR2 YFSETQ. V was shortened by 4 bases and J by 11 bases, with 16 bases between the two germline ends. CDR3 sequence: CASSPGLQDTPLHF. CDR3 DNA sequence: TGCGCCAGCAGCCCGGGACTCCAGGACACACCCCTCCACTTT.

J is TRBJ2-3 and V is TRBV6-5, with 10 bases matching TRBD2. After removal of 5 bases from V and 1 base from J, the junction contained 3 bases not matched to a gene. The CDR3 has 15 amino acids. Germline V gene lookup returns CDR1 MNHEY and CDR2 SVGAGI. CDR3 DNA: TGTGCCAGCAGTCTAGCGGGAGTCGGCACAGATACGCAGTATTTT. Translation: CASSLAGVGTDTQYF.

This sequence joins TRBV7-2 and TRBJ2-7; no reliable D call. Trimming took off 6 bases at V and 3 bases at J, with 15 bases between the two ends. The germline CDR1 and CDR2 sequences are SGHTA and FQGNSA. The CDR3 consists of 14 residues. The chain's CDR3 is CASSLDWNLYEQYF. Here the CDR3 DNA reads TGTGCCAGCAGTCTCGACTGGAACCTCTACGAGCAGTACTTC. Filled out from reference TRBV7-2 and TRBJ2-7, the complete variable domain reads GAGVSQSPSNKVTEKGKDVELRCDPISGHTALYWYRQSLGQGLEFLIYFQGNSAPDKSGLPSDRFSAERTGGSVSTLTIQRTQQEDSAVYLCASSLDWNLYEQYFGPGTRLTVT.

The V call is TRBV2, the J call TRBJ2-3; the match to TRBD2 covers 11 bases. V lost 5 bases and J lost 6; bases outside the gene matches: 7. Germline-derived CDR1 and CDR2 are SNHLY and FYNNEI. The CDR3 spans 15 residues. The chain's CDR3 is CASSLSGGAADTQYF. DNA for the CDR3: TGTGCCAGCAGTCTTAGCGGGGGGGCAGCTGATACGCAGTATTTT.

J is TRBJ2-2 and V is TRBV4-3; no clear D gene. V lost 0 bases and J 4 bases, leaving 9 bases between the germline ends. In germline, CDR1 is LGHNA, CDR2 YSLEER. The CDR3 has 15 amino acids. The CDR3 DNA sequence: TGCGCCAGCAGCCAAGAAGCCTTAATCACCGGGGAGCTGTTTTTT. This sequence encodes CASSQEALITGELFF.

V and J are TRBV19 and TRBJ2-5, with D perhaps matching TRBD1 (6 bases). V was shortened by 5 bases and J by 5 bases, with 21 bases between the two germline ends. This CDR3 region has 16 residues. Germline CDR1 LNHDA, CDR2 SQIVND (reference sequence). The CDR3 sequence is CASSDKYRVGLETQYF. CDR3 DNA: TGTGCCAGTAGTGACAAATACAGGGTGGGTTTGGAGACCCAGTACTTC.

The V and J genes are TRBV10-1 and TRBJ2-3, with D maybe TRBD1 (6 bases). Germline assignment: CDR1 WNHNN and CDR2 SYGVQD (reference sequence). The CDR3 sequence is 18 residues long. V was clipped by 4 bases and J by 0 bases, with 20 bases between them. CDR3 bases: TGCGCCAGCAGTGCCCTATTCCGGGACACGGATAGCACAGATACGCAGTATTTT. It translates to CASSALFRDTDSTDTQYF.

This clone occurred a few times. This chain joins TRBV7-9 and TRBJ2-1; unclear D gene. The germline V gene has CDR1 SEHNR and CDR2 FQNEAQ (reference sequence). CDR3 size: 13 residues. V was shortened by 7 bases and J by 3 bases, with 10 bases between the two germline ends. DNA for the CDR3: TGTGCCAGCACCCGTCCGGTCTACAATGAGCAGTTCTTC. Amino acid sequence: CASTRPVYNEQFF.

The V gene is TRBV9, the J gene TRBJ2-7, with 7 nucleotides matching TRBD2. This CDR3 has 14 amino acids. Germline V CDR1 and CDR2: SGDLS, YYNGEE. Trimming at V came to 2 bases and at J to 4 bases, leaving 6 bases not matched to a gene. As DNA, the CDR3 is TGTGCCAGCAGCGTCAGCGGGGCCGGATACGAGCAGTACTTC. Translated, it gives CASSVSGAGYEQYF. Full variable domain (remainder filled in from reference TRBV9 and TRBJ2-7): DSGVTQTPKHLITATGQRVTLRCSPRSGDLSVYWYQQSLDQGLQFLIQYYNGEERAKGNILERFSAQQFPDLHSELNLSSLELGDSALYFCASSVSGAGYEQYFGPGTRLTVT.

The V gene is TRBV9, the J gene TRBJ2-3, with D maybe TRBD2 (6 bases). The CDR3 extends over 16 amino acids. From germline, CDR1 is SGDLS and CDR2 YYNGEE. The germline V and J ends were trimmed by 0 bases and 2 bases, with 13 bases remaining between them. The CDR3 coding sequence is TGTGCCAGCAGCGTAGGACCAGCGGGCCACACAGATACGCAGTATTTT. Residues: CASSVGPAGHTDTQYF.

The rearrangement uses TRBV7-9 and TRBJ1-5, with 7 bases identical to TRBD1. J was trimmed by 5 bases and V by 3 bases; bases with no gene match: 10. The CDR3 covers 16 residues. Germline CDR1 SEHNR, CDR2 FQNEAQ (reference sequence). Here the CDR3 DNA reads TGTGCCAGCAGCTTTACGCCAGGGGGGTTCGATCAGCCCCAGCATTTT. This encodes CASSFTPGGFDQPQHF.